Following are 30 T cell receptor beta chains from one sample sequenced in a study of cytomegalovirus exposure and HLA in healthy donors. Use of 60 Vbeta and 13 Jbeta primers characterized the PCR. Assay used: immunoSEQ multiplex PCR; TCRdb lists only in-frame clones, some missing. This sample has about 76,000 clones, with roughly 70% found just once. Sequencing was performed on PBMCs. Source of these receptors: a man aged 60-69 years in good health and CMV-seropositive.

The chain has TRBV7-9 and TRBJ2-5, with D possibly TRBD2 on 6 matching bases. Trimming cost V 7 bases and J 5 bases, with 14 bases left between them. Germline CDR1 and CDR2: SEHNR and FQNEAQ (reference sequence). The CDR3 contains 13 residues. CDR3 DNA sequence: TGTGCCAGCACATTGGGGGGTCAGGAGACCCAGTACTTC. It is translated as CASTLGGQETQYF. Together with reference TRBV7-9 and TRBJ2-5, the CDR3 gives the full variable domain: DTGVSQNPRHKITKRGQNVTFRCDPISEHNRLYWYRQTLGQGPEFLTYFQNEAQLEKSRLLSDRFSAERPKGSFSTLEIQRTEQGDSAMYLCASTLGGQETQYFGPGTRLLVL.

The chain employs TRBV10-3 and TRBJ2-5, with 7 bases lining up with TRBD1. The germline V gene encodes CDR1 ENHRY and CDR2 SYGVKD. Losses at the gene ends were 6 bases for V and 3 bases for J; bases not matched to a gene: 7. The CDR3 runs 14 residues. The CDR3, as DNA: TGTGCCATCAGAGGGGACAGAGACAAAGAGACCCAGTACTTC. It specifies CAIRGDRDKETQYF.

The chain recombines TRBV6-5 with TRBJ2-5, with D perhaps matching TRBD1 (6 bases). V lost 4 bases, J lost 4 bases, and 10 bases lay in between. This CDR3 is built from 13 residues. CDR1 is MNHEY and CDR2 is SVGAGI in the germline V gene. The CDR3 DNA sequence: TGTGCCAGCAGTTCCAGGACAGTAGAGACCCAGTACTTC. Protein product: CASSSRTVETQYF.

The CDR3 spells CASSFDRSLTEAFF. Written as DNA, the CDR3 is TGTGCCAGTAGTTTCGACAGGTCTTTAACTGAAGCTTTCTTT. The chain couples TRBV19 to TRBJ1-1; D possibly corresponds to TRBD1 (6 bases). There are 14 residues in the CDR3. CDR1 LNHDA and CDR2 SQIVND come from the germline V gene (reference sequence). V lost 5 bases to trimming and J lost 5 bases, with 15 bases between them.

V is TRBV7-9 and J is TRBJ1-1; the D gene is possibly TRBD1 (5 bases). Germline assignment: CDR1 SEHNR and CDR2 FQNEAQ (reference sequence). V lost 5 bases, J lost 11 bases, and 15 bases lay in between. The CDR3 runs 12 residues. CDR3 bases: TGTGCCAGCAGCGGACAAGGGGTGCGGGCTTTCTTT. This translates into CASSGQGVRAFF.

The rearrangement links TRBV29-1 to TRBJ1-3; D gene uncertain. Trimming removed 5 bases from V and 4 bases from J, with 12 bases in between. CDR1 and CDR2 (germline): SQVTM, ANQGSEA. There are 13 residues in the CDR3. The CDR3 protein is CSVLDTVGNTIYF. CDR3 bases: TGCAGCGTTTTGGATACAGTCGGAAACACCATATATTTT. Full variable domain (remainder filled in from reference TRBV29-1 and TRBJ1-3): SAVISQKPSRDICQRGTSLTIQCQVDSQVTMMFWYRQQPGQSLTLIATANQGSEATYESGFVIDKFPISRPNLTFSTLTVSNMSPEDSSIYLCSVLDTVGNTIYFGEGSWLTVV.

The chain employs TRBV10-3 and TRBJ1-5; TRBD1 is a possible D gene (6 bases). Germline CDR1 ENHRY, CDR2 SYGVKD. Trimming cost V 6 bases and J 5 bases, with 11 bases left between them. CDR3 length equals 13 residues. The CDR3, as DNA: TGTGCCATCAGAACGGACAGAGATCAGCCCCAGCATTTT. Amino acids: CAIRTDRDQPQHF.

The rearrangement uses TRBV11-3 and TRBJ2-5; the match to TRBD1 covers 9 bases. Germline values: CDR1 SGHNT, CDR2 YENEEA. CDR3 length equals 14 residues. V shed 4 bases, J shed 5 bases, and the junction held 5 bases outside the gene matches. CDR3 sequence: CASSSTGGPETQYF. The CDR3 region has the DNA TGTGCCAGCAGCTCCACAGGGGGCCCGGAGACCCAGTACTTC.

This clone occurred once. The rearrangement joins TRBV7-9 to TRBJ2-7, with unresolved D. The CDR3 is made up of 11 amino acids. Looked up from germline, CDR1 is SEHNR and CDR2 is FQNEAQ (reference sequence). V lost 5 bases to trimming and J lost 2 bases, with 4 bases between them. Here the CDR3 DNA reads TGTGCCAGCAGCGGCACCTACGAGCAGTACTTC. Translating gives CASSGTYEQYF.

This chain connects TRBV5-1 to TRBJ2-2; TRBD1 is a possible D gene (6 bases). The CDR3 spans 14 residues. CDR1 is SGHRS, CDR2 YFSETQ, per germline. The ends were cut back, 0 bases at V and 4 bases at J, with 7 bases in the middle. The chain's CDR3 is CASSLGRGTGELFF. The CDR3 bases are TGCGCCAGCAGCTTGGGCAGGGGCACCGGGGAGCTGTTTTTT.

The gene calls are TRBV6-5 and TRBJ2-1; possible D gene TRBD1, 6 bases. The CDR3 is made up of 11 amino acids. The germline V gene encodes CDR1 MNHEY and CDR2 SVGAGI. Trimming stripped 8 bases from V and 6 bases from J, with 8 bases between. DNA for the CDR3: TGTGCCAGCGAGACAGGCAATGAGCAGTTCTTC. This sequence encodes CASETGNEQFF.

V and J are TRBV11-2 and TRBJ2-1; 16 bases are a match to TRBD2. CDR3 length: 15 residues. Germline lookup yields CDR1 SGHAT and CDR2 FQNNGV. Trimming took 8 bases from V and 9 from J; bases not matched to a gene: 7. CDR3 region: CASHGTSGRVSEQFF. In DNA, the CDR3 is TGTGCCAGCCACGGGACTAGCGGGAGGGTAAGTGAGCAGTTCTTC.

This rearrangement joins TRBV19 to TRBJ1-3; weak D call: TRBD1 (6 bases). V lost 5 bases and J 8 bases, leaving 16 bases between the germline ends. CDR1 and CDR2 (germline): LNHDA, SQIVND (reference sequence). The CDR3 extends over 14 amino acids. The CDR3 region has the DNA TGTGCCAGTAGTCAATCGGACAGCCCCCACACCATATATTTT. This translates into CASSQSDSPHTIYF.

CDR3 nucleotides: TGCAGCGCTAGCGGGAGGGAGGTGAGCACAGATACGCAGTATTTT. It translates to CSASGREVSTDTQYF. The chain employs TRBV29-1 and TRBJ2-3, with 12 positions matching TRBD2. The J segment lost 0 bases and the V segment lost 7 bases, leaving 5 bases of the junction unmatched. Germline V gives CDR1 SQVTM, CDR2 ANQGSEA. This CDR3 region has 15 residues.

The chain employs TRBV11-2 and TRBJ2-2; TRBD1 matches 8 bases. V dropped 1 base and J dropped 7; count of bases not matched to a gene: 5. Germline V gene lookup returns CDR1 SGHAT and CDR2 FQNNGV. This CDR3 contains 15 residues. The CDR3 nucleotides read TGTGCCAGCAGCTTAGGGACAGGGTCGTTCGGGGAGCTGTTTTTT. Its protein is CASSLGTGSFGELFF.

The chain carries TRBV5-6 and TRBJ2-2; tentatively, D is TRBD2 (7 bases). This CDR3 has 15 amino acids. CDR1 and CDR2 (germline): SGHDT, YYEEEE. The V and J ends lost 2 bases and 5 bases respectively, with 13 bases between them. The CDR3, as DNA: TGTGCCAGCAGCTTACGGGGGGCAAGGACCGGGGAGCTGTTTTTT. Translated, it gives CASSLRGARTGELFF.

The chain uses TRBV11-2 and TRBJ1-4; D gene ambiguous. The CDR3 runs 13 residues. The ends were cut back, 4 bases at V and 8 bases at J, with 11 bases in the middle. The germline gives CDR1 SGHAT, CDR2 FQNNGV. CDR3 sequence (DNA): TGTGCCAGCAGCTCGTGGGAGTCCGAAAAACTGTTTTTT. It encodes CASSSWESEKLFF.

The chain has TRBV9 and TRBJ1-1, with D maybe TRBD1 (6 bases). CDR3 length: 14 residues. Germline V CDR1 and CDR2: SGDLS, YYNGEE. Between the trimmed V and J ends, which lost 0 bases and 3 bases, there was a span of 9 bases. The CDR3 sequence is CASSVGNRDTEAFF. In DNA form, the CDR3 reads TGTGCCAGCAGCGTAGGTAACAGGGACACTGAAGCTTTCTTT.

The gene calls are TRBV10-1 and TRBJ2-7; the match to TRBD1 covers 7 bases. CDR1 is WNHNN, CDR2 SYGVQD, per germline (reference sequence). This CDR3 has 15 amino acids. Germline trimming cut 2 bases from V and 3 bases from J; bases unmatched to any gene: 7. This CDR3 reads CASSEATGTLYEQYF. CDR3 nucleotide sequence: TGCGCCAGCAGTGAGGCGACAGGGACCCTCTACGAGCAGTACTTC.

In its sample, this clone was seen a few times. V gene TRBV6-1 combines with J gene TRBJ2-3; 9 nucleotides match TRBD1. The CDR3 is 15 residues long. The germline CDR1 and CDR2 sequences are MNHNS and SASEGT. V was clipped by 11 bases and J by 1 base; unmatched bases: 10. The CDR3 coding sequence is TGTGCCGGGTCGGGACAGGGAGTGGGCACAGATACGCAGTATTTT. It specifies CAGSGQGVGTDTQYF.

This clone was seen only a few times. The V gene is TRBV5-1, the J gene TRBJ2-5; TRBD2 agrees at 9 bases. V trimming: 3 bases; J trimming: 5 bases; junction bases outside the gene matches: 17. The germline gives CDR1 SGHRS, CDR2 YFSETQ. CDR3 size: 18 residues. CDR3 sequence (DNA): TGCGCCAGCAGCTCCTTATCACTAGCGGGTCGAATAGGGGAGACCCAGTACTTC. This sequence encodes CASSSLSLAGRIGETQYF. The full variable domain, in which reference TRBV5-1 and TRBJ2-5 provide the parts outside the CDR3, is KAGVTQTPRYLIKTRGQQVTLSCSPISGHRSVSWYQQTPGQGLQFLFEYFSETQRNKGNFPGRFSGRQFSNSRSEMNVSTLELGDSALYLCASSSLSLAGRIGETQYFGPGTRLLVL.

The gene calls are TRBV25-1 and TRBJ1-1; D call uncertain. The CDR3 consists of 14 residues. V dropped 1 base and J dropped 2 bases, with 8 bases sitting between them. Germline V CDR1 and CDR2: MGHDK, SYGVNS. CDR3 region: CASSESGLNTEAFF. CDR3 sequence (DNA): TGTGCCAGCAGTGAATCGGGGTTAAACACTGAAGCTTTCTTT. Full variable domain (remainder filled in from reference TRBV25-1 and TRBJ1-1): EADIYQTPRYLVIGTGKKITLECSQTMGHDKMYWYQQDPGMELHLIHYSYGVNSTEKGDLSSESTVSRIRTEHFPLTLESARPSHTSQYLCASSESGLNTEAFFGQGTRLTVV.

The CDR3 region is CASSPGGSEQYF. The CDR3 bases are TGTGCCAGCAGCCCGGGGGGCTCCGAGCAGTACTTC. The chain combines TRBV5-6 with TRBJ2-7; TRBD2 is a possible D gene (7 bases). This CDR3 region has 12 residues. V was pared by 4 bases and J by 6 bases, with 11 bases between. Germline V gene lookup returns CDR1 SGHDT and CDR2 YYEEEE.

The chain employs TRBV28 and TRBJ2-2; a weak D match, TRBD1 (6 bases). Trimming removed 7 bases from V and 1 base from J, with 10 bases in between. CDR1 MDHEN and CDR2 SYDVKM come from the germline V gene. The CDR3 covers 14 residues. The CDR3 sequence: CASMWGQNTGELFF. The CDR3 DNA reads TGTGCCAGCATGTGGGGACAGAACACCGGGGAGCTGTTTTTT.

This clone was observed a handful of times. The chain carries TRBV6-1 and TRBJ1-5, with D possibly TRBD1 on 5 matching bases. The V end was cut by 0 bases, the J end by 4 bases, with 22 bases between. The germline V gene has CDR1 MNHNS and CDR2 SASEGT. The CDR3 loop spans 19 amino acids. The chain's CDR3 is CASSEAGLGQGKGNQPQHF. CDR3 in DNA: TGTGCCAGCAGTGAAGCTGGCTTAGGGCAGGGTAAAGGTAATCAGCCCCAGCATTTT.

V gene TRBV6-1 combines with J gene TRBJ1-1, with no clear D. Trimming took off 11 bases at V and 0 bases at J, with 13 bases between the two ends. Germline loops: CDR1 MNHNS, CDR2 SASEGT. The CDR3 spans 13 residues. The CDR3 spells CASRLDLNTEAFF. The CDR3 DNA is TGTGCCTCTCGGTTAGATTTGAACACTGAAGCTTTCTTT.

Only one count was recorded for this clone. The chain recombines TRBV6-5 with TRBJ2-1; 7 nucleotides line up with TRBD1. The V segment lost 6 bases and the J segment 11 bases; nucleotides outside the gene matches: 4. This CDR3 is 11 amino acids long. The V gene's germline CDR1 is MNHEY and CDR2 SVGAGI. CDR3 amino acids: CASRGTVQQFF. For the CDR3, the DNA is TGTGCCAGCAGAGGGACAGTCCAGCAGTTCTTC.

The chain employs TRBV2 and TRBJ2-1; D is uncertain. The germline CDR1 and CDR2 sequences are SNHLY and FYNNEI. The V gene lost 4 bases and the J gene lost 0 bases, with 10 bases spanning the gap. This CDR3 region has 15 residues. CDR3 in amino acids: CASSVALSSYNEQFF. DNA for the CDR3: TGTGCCAGCAGTGTTGCCCTGAGCTCCTACAATGAGCAGTTCTTC.

The genes are TRBV7-6 and TRBJ2-3; a possible D gene is TRBD2 (5 bases). V was pared by 5 bases and J by 4 bases, with 16 bases between. Germline CDR1 is SGHVS and CDR2 is FNYEAQ. The CDR3 contains 15 residues. CDR3 DNA: TGTGCCAGCAGCCGTCGGGCTAGCTATGCAGATACGCAGTATTTT. It specifies CASSRRASYADTQYF. Supplemented by reference TRBV7-6 and TRBJ2-3, the full variable domain reads GAGVSQSPRYKVTKRGQDVALRCDPISGHVSLYWYRQALGQGPEFLTYFNYEAQQDKSGLPNDRFSAERPEGSISTLTIQRTEQRDSAMYRCASSRRASYADTQYFGPGTRLTVL.

This clone has just a few counts. V is TRBV30 and J is TRBJ1-2, with D possibly matching TRBD1 (5 bases). The CDR3 consists of 12 residues. V lost 1 base to trimming and J lost 8 bases, with 11 bases between them. Germline values: CDR1 GTSNPN, CDR2 SVGIG (reference sequence). DNA of the CDR3: TGTGCCTGGAGTGCGGCAGGGTTAGGCTACACCTTC. Residues: CAWSAAGLGYTF.